One sample yielded the 13 T cell receptor beta chains listed below, sequenced in a study of control samples from healthy donors and cancer patients. The table came from immunoSEQ multiplex PCR; TCRdb's copy has only in-frame clones and leaves some out. Altogether 13,000 to 15,000 clones are present, 60% to 85% being singletons, with the ten largest covering over 15%. Sequenced: formalin-fixed, paraffin-embedded tissue. Every receptor here comes from a female donor with lung cancer.

The gene calls are TRBV4-2 and TRBJ1-4; D is unresolved. CDR1 and CDR2 (germline): LGHNA, YNFKEQ. CDR3 length: 16 residues. Trimming cost V 0 bases and J 0 bases, with 8 bases left between them. CDR3 protein: CASSQDGSSTNEKLFF. CDR3 DNA sequence: TGTGCCAGCAGCCAAGATGGATCTTCAACTAATGAAAAACTGTTTTTT.

The table lists this clone with a few counts. The chain combines TRBV5-1 with TRBJ2-7, with D possibly TRBD2 on 5 matching bases. Germline CDR1 SGHRS, CDR2 YFSETQ. The CDR3 spans 13 residues. Trimming took 1 base from V and 4 from J, leaving 9 bases between them. The CDR3 DNA reads as TGCGCCAGCAGCTTGAGGACTGAGTACGAGCAGTACTTC. This gives the protein CASSLRTEYEQYF.

This chain uses TRBV6-2 or TRBV6-3 with TRBJ2-2, with a weak D call TRBD2 (5 bases). Trimming took 7 bases from V and 4 from J, leaving 13 bases between them. From germline, CDR1 is MNHEY and CDR2 SVGEGT. This CDR3 is 14 amino acids long. The CDR3 protein is CASIPQAGTGELFF. CDR3 in DNA: TGTGCCAGCATCCCGCAGGCGGGCACCGGGGAGCTGTTTTTT.

This clone was recorded once. The V and J genes are TRBV6-2 or TRBV6-3 and TRBJ2-5; 7 nucleotides agree with TRBD2. V gave up 5 bases and J gave up 6 bases; unmatched junction bases: 15. This CDR3 has 16 amino acids. Germline V gene sequence: CDR1 MNHEY, CDR2 SVGEGT. As DNA, the CDR3 is TGTGCCAGCAGTACCGGGGGGACGGGAGTTCCGAAGACCCAGTACTTC. Translated: CASSTGGTGVPKTQYF.

V is TRBV3-1 (or the pseudogene TRBV3-2) and J is TRBJ1-4, with D uncertain. In germline, CDR1 is LGHDT, CDR2 YNNKEL (reference sequence). Deletions cut 3 bases from V and 10 bases from J, with 9 bases between. This CDR3 comprises 12 residues. CDR3 sequence (DNA): TGTGCCAGCAGCCACCAGAGAGGAAAACTGTTTTTT. Translating it yields CASSHQRGKLFF.

The rearrangement links TRBV7-2 to TRBJ2-3; D is unresolved. With 2 bases removed from V and 2 bases from J, the gap between germline ends came to 5 bases. The V gene's germline CDR1 is SGHTA and CDR2 FQGNSA. The CDR3 is 13 residues long. The CDR3 nucleotides read TGTGCCAGCAGCTTATGGATCACAGATACGCAGTATTTT. It is translated as CASSLWITDTQYF.

The gene calls are TRBV9 and TRBJ2-1; 9 positions match TRBD2. CDR3 size: 15 residues. With V trimmed by 0 bases and J by 5 bases, 3 bases remained unmatched. The germline V gene encodes CDR1 SGDLS and CDR2 YYNGEE. CDR3 nucleotides: TGTGCCAGCAGCGTAGGGCTAGCGGGGAACAATGAGCAGTTCTTC. Encoded protein: CASSVGLAGNNEQFF. Full variable domain (missing parts from reference TRBV9 and TRBJ2-1): DSGVTQTPKHLITATGQRVTLRCSPRSGDLSVYWYQQSLDQGLQFLIQYYNGEERAKGNILERFSAQQFPDLHSELNLSSLELGDSALYFCASSVGLAGNNEQFFGPGTRLTVL.

A note on this clone: The same CDR3 arises from other DNA sequences in this sample as well. The J gene is TRBJ1-1, the V gene TRBV7-9; D might be TRBD1 (5 bases). Germline loops: CDR1 SEHNR, CDR2 FQNEAQ (reference sequence). CDR3 length: 14 amino acids. V dropped 5 bases and J dropped 4 bases, with 14 bases sitting between them. CDR3 protein: CASSEDRGGTEAFF. The DNA of the CDR3 is TGTGCCAGCAGCGAGGATAGGGGTGGCACTGAAGCTTTCTTT.

This chain uses TRBV19 with TRBJ2-7, with 7 bases fitting TRBD2. From germline, CDR1 is LNHDA and CDR2 SQIVND (reference sequence). The CDR3 is 14 residues long. With V trimmed by 5 bases and J by 7 bases, 11 bases remained unmatched. The CDR3 DNA reads TGTGCCAGTAGTCTTGACGGGACTATTAAAGAGCAGTACTTC. It translates to CASSLDGTIKEQYF. Full variable domain (outside the CDR3, taken from reference TRBV19 and TRBJ2-7): DGGITQSPKYLFRKEGQNVTLSCEQNLNHDAMYWYRQDPGQGLRLIYYSQIVNDFQKGDIAEGYSVSREKKESFPLTVTSAQKNPTAFYLCASSLDGTIKEQYFGPGTRLTVT.

The chain couples TRBV2 to TRBJ1-4; 10 bases are shared with TRBD1. The trim removed 5 bases at V and 8 bases at J, leaving 5 bases unmatched. The CDR3 covers 14 residues. CDR1 is SNHLY and CDR2 is FYNNEI in the germline V gene. This chain's CDR3 is CASSRDRGREKLFF. In nucleotides, the CDR3 is TGTGCCAGCAGTCGCGACAGGGGGCGCGAAAAACTGTTTTTT.

The chain uses TRBV19 and TRBJ2-3, with D maybe TRBD2 (5 bases). The germline V and J ends were trimmed by 3 bases and 4 bases, with 8 bases remaining between them. Germline lookup yields CDR1 LNHDA and CDR2 SQIVND (reference sequence). This CDR3 is 13 amino acids long. CDR3 region: CASSIQLADTQYF. The CDR3 DNA follows: TGTGCCAGTAGTATTCAACTAGCAGATACGCAGTATTTT.

This chain joins TRBV25-1 and TRBJ2-7, with D unclear. With 1 base removed from V and 13 bases from J, the gap between germline ends came to 11 bases. This CDR3 spans 11 amino acids. Germline CDR1 and CDR2: MGHDK and SYGVNS. The CDR3 DNA follows: TGTGCCAGCAGTGAATCGGCAGCCCTTTACTTC. It codes for CASSESAALYF.

The chain carries TRBV4-1 and TRBJ2-5; 7 nucleotides line up with TRBD2. CDR1 and CDR2 from the germline V gene are MGHRA and YSYEKL. There are 15 residues in the CDR3. The V segment lost 4 bases and the J segment 7 bases; nucleotides outside the gene matches: 12. CDR3 sequence (DNA): TGCGCCAGCAGCCCACCCGCCCGGACGGGAGGGACCCAGTACTTC. Encoded protein: CASSPPARTGGTQYF.